Listed below are T cell receptor beta chains from one sample, sequenced in a study of regulatory T cells in long-lasting Graves disease. One entry per CDR3 protein, called by TCRdb with MiXCR from the multiplex PCR reads. The table has about 470,000 distinct CDR3 sequences, 20% seen once. The source was peripheral blood mononuclear cells (PBMCs), collected when the disease was refractory, from a patient treated with antithyroid drugs. These receptors were obtained from a female donor with Graves disease. Both conserved end residues are part of each CDR3. The order of the fields is V gene, D gene, clone size, J gene, CDR3 DNA, CDR3 protein. D genes are given only for firm matches. Rows give clone size only sometimes, using once, few, many, or a class for an expanded clone.

v_gene: TRBV7-8
d_gene: TRBD2
abundance: -
j_gene: TRBJ2-7
CDR3nt: TGTGCCAGCAGCCACCTCCTCCGGACTAGCGGGAGTAGGGAGCAGTACTTC
CDR3aa: CASSHLLRTSGSREQYF

v_gene: TRBV28
d_gene: -
abundance: many
j_gene: TRBJ2-5
CDR3nt: TGTGCCAGCAGTTTAGGGAGCGGGCTTCAAGAGACCCAGTACTTC
CDR3aa: CASSLGSGLQETQYF

v_gene: TRBV27
d_gene: -
abundance: few
j_gene: TRBJ2-7
CDR3nt: TGTGCCAGCAGGGACGGGCTTGGCGAGCAGTACTTC
CDR3aa: CASRDGLGEQYF

v_gene: TRBV3-1
d_gene: TRBD1
abundance: -
j_gene: TRBJ1-1
CDR3nt: TGTGCCAGCAGCCAAGCGGGACAGCTGAACACTGAAGCTTTCTTT
CDR3aa: CASSQAGQLNTEAFF

v_gene: TRBV30
d_gene: TRBD1
abundance: few
j_gene: TRBJ2-2
CDR3nt: TGTGCCTGGAGTACAGGGGACACCGGGGAGCTGTTTTTT
CDR3aa: CAWSTGDTGELFF

v_gene: TRBV7-2
d_gene: TRBD1
abundance: many
j_gene: TRBJ1-2
CDR3nt: TGTGCCAGCAGTCGTATAGCCGGGACAGGGGGCTACACCTTC
CDR3aa: CASSRIAGTGGYTF

v_gene: TRBV28
d_gene: -
abundance: many
j_gene: TRBJ2-7
CDR3nt: TGTGCCAGCAGTTCCCCAGGGACGGTCCCCTACGAGCAGTACTTC
CDR3aa: CASSSPGTVPYEQYF

v_gene: TRBV3-1
d_gene: TRBD2
abundance: -
j_gene: TRBJ2-3
CDR3nt: TGTGCCAGCAGCGAGAAGGGACTAGCCACAGATACGCAGTATTTT
CDR3aa: CASSEKGLATDTQYF

v_gene: TRBV11-2
d_gene: -
abundance: many
j_gene: TRBJ2-7
CDR3nt: TGTGCCAGCAGCTTAGGGTGGGGGCGAAACGAGCAGTACTTC
CDR3aa: CASSLGWGRNEQYF

v_gene: TRBV6-9
d_gene: -
abundance: -
j_gene: TRBJ2-2
CDR3nt: TGTGCCAGCAGTTGGGCGGGGAACACCGGGGAGCTGTTTTTC
CDR3aa: CASSWAGNTGELFF

v_gene: TRBV13
d_gene: -
abundance: many
j_gene: TRBJ1-2
CDR3nt: TGTGCCAGCAGCTTAGCCAGGGTCGCTAACTATGGCTACACCTTC
CDR3aa: CASSLARVANYGYTF

v_gene: TRBV6-5
d_gene: -
abundance: -
j_gene: TRBJ1-6
CDR3nt: TGTGCCAGCAGTTCACAGGGTAGCCGCAGTGCGCGGTCACCCCTCCACTTT
CDR3aa: CASSSQGSRSARSPLHF

v_gene: TRBV20-1
d_gene: -
abundance: many
j_gene: TRBJ1-5
CDR3nt: TGCAGTGCTAGAATGGGCGGTCAGCCCCAGCATTTT
CDR3aa: CSARMGGQPQHF

v_gene: TRBV6-1
d_gene: -
abundance: many
j_gene: TRBJ2-7
CDR3nt: TGTGCCAGCCGGTCGGGAGTCTCCTACGAGCAGTACTTC
CDR3aa: CASRSGVSYEQYF

v_gene: TRBV12-3/TRBV12-4
d_gene: -
abundance: -
j_gene: TRBJ1-3
CDR3nt: TGTGCCAGCAGTTTAACGCCAGGGTGGGGAGACACCATATATTTT
CDR3aa: CASSLTPGWGDTIYF

v_gene: TRBV19
d_gene: TRBD2
abundance: few
j_gene: TRBJ2-5
CDR3nt: TGTGCCACCCGAGCGGGAGTGGTTAAGACCCAGTACTTC
CDR3aa: CATRAGVVKTQYF

v_gene: TRBV5-1
d_gene: -
abundance: -
j_gene: TRBJ2-7
CDR3nt: TGCGCCAGCAGCTCATTCGGGCACGAGCAGTACTTC
CDR3aa: CASSSFGHEQYF

v_gene: TRBV6-1
d_gene: TRBD1
abundance: few
j_gene: TRBJ1-5
CDR3nt: TGTGCCAGCAAAATTTCACAGGGGCAAGTTCAGCCCCAGCATTTT
CDR3aa: CASKISQGQVQPQHF

v_gene: TRBV12-5
d_gene: -
abundance: few
j_gene: TRBJ2-1
CDR3nt: TGTGCTAGTGGTTTCGATAATGAGCAGTTCTTC
CDR3aa: CASGFDNEQFF

v_gene: TRBV7-8
d_gene: -
abundance: many
j_gene: TRBJ1-1
CDR3nt: TGTGCCAGCAGCTTAGTCGCAGGAGGGAAAACTGAAGCTTTCTTT
CDR3aa: CASSLVAGGKTEAFF

v_gene: TRBV4-1
d_gene: -
abundance: few
j_gene: TRBJ1-3
CDR3nt: TGCGCCAGCAGCCAAGTTTCTCAAAAAGAGGGAGGAAGAAACTCTGGAAACACCATATATTTT
CDR3aa: CASSQVSQKEGGRNSGNTIYF

v_gene: TRBV30
d_gene: -
abundance: -
j_gene: TRBJ2-2
CDR3nt: TGTGCCTGGAGGGGTAGATGGGGTAGGCACGGGGAGCTGTTTTTT
CDR3aa: CAWRGRWGRHGELFF

v_gene: TRBV6-5
d_gene: TRBD1
abundance: -
j_gene: TRBJ2-5
CDR3nt: TGTGCCAGCAGTTACGATGGGACAGCCGACTTC
CDR3aa: CASSYDGTADF

v_gene: TRBV18
d_gene: -
abundance: few
j_gene: TRBJ1-5
CDR3nt: TGTGCCAGCTCACCACCTGGCCATAGCAATCAGCCCCAGCATTTT
CDR3aa: CASSPPGHSNQPQHF

v_gene: TRBV6-1
d_gene: -
abundance: -
j_gene: TRBJ2-7
CDR3nt: TGTGCCAGCACCCACGGGCTCCTTAAGGGCGAGCAGTACTTC
CDR3aa: CASTHGLLKGEQYF

v_gene: TRBV28
d_gene: -
abundance: many
j_gene: TRBJ1-2
CDR3nt: TGTGCCAGCATTTGGGGGGGGGGATCTGGCTACACCTTC
CDR3aa: CASIWGGGSGYTF

v_gene: TRBV2
d_gene: -
abundance: few
j_gene: TRBJ1-1
CDR3nt: TGTGCCAGCAGGAAGGGTGGTGGGAACACTGAAGCTTTCTTT
CDR3aa: CASRKGGGNTEAFF

v_gene: TRBV11-2
d_gene: -
abundance: few
j_gene: TRBJ2-1
CDR3nt: TGTGCCAGCAGCTTATCAACCCTTGGGGGGTCTGGGGATGAGCAGTTCTTC
CDR3aa: CASSLSTLGGSGDEQFF

v_gene: TRBV27
d_gene: -
abundance: many
j_gene: TRBJ2-7
CDR3nt: TGTGCCAGCAGTCCGAGGGCCGCAGGGTACGAGCAGTACTTC
CDR3aa: CASSPRAAGYEQYF

v_gene: TRBV20-1
d_gene: -
abundance: many
j_gene: TRBJ1-2
CDR3nt: TGCAGTGCTAGCCTCACAACTTGGGGCTACACCTTC
CDR3aa: CSASLTTWGYTF

v_gene: TRBV29-1
d_gene: TRBD1
abundance: many
j_gene: TRBJ2-5
CDR3nt: TGCAGCGTTGGGGGGGCAGGGGGCTGGGAGACCCAGTACTTC
CDR3aa: CSVGGAGGWETQYF

v_gene: TRBV7-6
d_gene: TRBD1
abundance: -
j_gene: TRBJ2-5
CDR3nt: TGTGCCAGCAGCTATTGGACAGGGCATCAAGAGACCCAGTACTTC
CDR3aa: CASSYWTGHQETQYF

v_gene: TRBV5-1
d_gene: -
abundance: -
j_gene: TRBJ1-1
CDR3nt: TGCGCCAGCAGCTGGCGCACGCAGAACACTGAAGCTTTCTTT
CDR3aa: CASSWRTQNTEAFF

v_gene: TRBV28
d_gene: -
abundance: many
j_gene: TRBJ2-5
CDR3nt: TGTGCCAGCAGTTTAAAGGTTCTGACGCGTGAGACCCAGTACTTC
CDR3aa: CASSLKVLTRETQYF

v_gene: TRBV6-1
d_gene: -
abundance: many
j_gene: TRBJ1-5
CDR3nt: TGTGCCAGCAGTGAGTCCGCACTTAGCAATCAGCCCCAGCATTTT
CDR3aa: CASSESALSNQPQHF

v_gene: TRBV20-1
d_gene: TRBD1
abundance: many
j_gene: TRBJ1-2
CDR3nt: TGCAGTGCTTATGGGGACAGGACTAACTATGGCTACACCTTC
CDR3aa: CSAYGDRTNYGYTF

v_gene: TRBV7-8
d_gene: -
abundance: many
j_gene: TRBJ1-1
CDR3nt: TGTGCCAGCAGCTTAGACGGGACACCAAGGAACACTGAAGCTTTCTTT
CDR3aa: CASSLDGTPRNTEAFF

v_gene: TRBV5-1
d_gene: TRBD2
abundance: -
j_gene: TRBJ2-7
CDR3nt: TGCGCCAGCAGCCCGGGGACTAGCGTGCCCTACGAGCAGTACTTC
CDR3aa: CASSPGTSVPYEQYF

v_gene: TRBV10-3
d_gene: -
abundance: -
j_gene: TRBJ1-5
CDR3nt: TGTGCCATCGGGGACGGAGATCAGCCCCAGCATTTT
CDR3aa: CAIGDGDQPQHF

v_gene: TRBV3-1
d_gene: TRBD2
abundance: few
j_gene: TRBJ2-7
CDR3nt: TGTGCCAGCAGCCGGAATCTAGCGGGAGCTAACTACGAGCAGTACTTC
CDR3aa: CASSRNLAGANYEQYF

v_gene: TRBV15
d_gene: -
abundance: few
j_gene: TRBJ1-3
CDR3nt: TGTGCCACATCGACAGAAGACACCATATATTTT
CDR3aa: CATSTEDTIYF

v_gene: TRBV4-1
d_gene: -
abundance: -
j_gene: TRBJ2-7
CDR3nt: TGCGCCAGCAGCCCGCTCCTCGGGAGCGAGCAGTACTTC
CDR3aa: CASSPLLGSEQYF